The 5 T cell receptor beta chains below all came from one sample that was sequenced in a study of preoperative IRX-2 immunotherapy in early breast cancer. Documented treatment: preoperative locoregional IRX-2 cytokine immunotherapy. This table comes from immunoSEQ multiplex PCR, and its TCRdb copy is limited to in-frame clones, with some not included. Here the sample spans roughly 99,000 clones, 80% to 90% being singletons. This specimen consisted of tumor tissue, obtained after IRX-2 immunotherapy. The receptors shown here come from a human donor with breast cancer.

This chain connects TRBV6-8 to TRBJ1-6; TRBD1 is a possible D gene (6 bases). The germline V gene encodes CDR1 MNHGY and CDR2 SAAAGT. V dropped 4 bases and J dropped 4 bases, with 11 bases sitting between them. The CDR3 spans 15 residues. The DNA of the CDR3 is TGTGCCAGCAGTTTCCAACAGGGTTATAATTCACCCCTCCACTTT. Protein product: CASSFQQGYNSPLHF.

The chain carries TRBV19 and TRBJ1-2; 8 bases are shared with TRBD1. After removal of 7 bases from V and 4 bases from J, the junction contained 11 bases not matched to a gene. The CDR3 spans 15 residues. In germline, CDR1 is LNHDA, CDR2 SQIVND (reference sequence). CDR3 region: CASTERDRPVYGYTF. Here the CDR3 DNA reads TGTGCCAGTACGGAGAGGGACAGGCCCGTCTATGGCTACACCTTC.

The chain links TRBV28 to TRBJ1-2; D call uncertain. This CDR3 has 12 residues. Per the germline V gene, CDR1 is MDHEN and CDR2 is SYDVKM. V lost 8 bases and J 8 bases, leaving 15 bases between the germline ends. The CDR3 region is CASGKGRSGYTF. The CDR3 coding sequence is TGTGCCAGCGGAAAGGGCAGGTCGGGCTACACCTTC.

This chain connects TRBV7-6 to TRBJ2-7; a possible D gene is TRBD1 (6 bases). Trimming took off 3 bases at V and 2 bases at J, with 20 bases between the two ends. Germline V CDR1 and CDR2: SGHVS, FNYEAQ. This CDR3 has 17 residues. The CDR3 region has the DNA TGTGCCAGCAGCTTTGTTCCTGTGGACAGAAAACCCTACGAGCAGTACTTC. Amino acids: CASSFVPVDRKPYEQYF.

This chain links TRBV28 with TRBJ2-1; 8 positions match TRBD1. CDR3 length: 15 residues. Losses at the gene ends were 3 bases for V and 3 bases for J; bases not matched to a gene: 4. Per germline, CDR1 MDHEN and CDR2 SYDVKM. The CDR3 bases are TGTGCCAGCAGTTTGATACAGGGGGGCTACAATGAGCAGTTCTTC. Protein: CASSLIQGGYNEQFF.